The entry that follows covers one TCR beta chain sequence. What it binds is unknown. The PCR was carried out with 60 Vbeta primers and 13 Jbeta primers. Libraries were prepared by immunoSEQ multiplex PCR; TCRdb keeps only in-frame clonotypes and omits some of them. The table lists approximately 130,000 clones, just over 75% of them singletons. The source of the sample is a study of cytomegalovirus exposure and HLA in healthy donors. Study observations and caveats: The classifier reportedly diagnosed cytomegalovirus status with high specificity and sensitivity. A list of 150 to 200 TCR beta chains associated with cytomegalovirus was given.

Trimming left V 1 base short and J 0 bases short, with 8 bases between. CDR3 length equals 15 residues. CDR1 is MNHEY and CDR2 is SVGAGI in the germline V gene. Each of the donors was a healthy bone marrow donor. The TCR sequence derives from a woman between 50 and 59 years old in good health and CMV-seronegative. Sequencing was done on a sample of PBMCs. This chain links TRBV6-5 with TRBJ2-3, with a weak D call TRBD1 (5 bases). For the CDR3, the DNA is TGTGCCAGCAGTTACTGGCAGGGAAGCACAGATACGCAGTATTTT. Protein sequence: CASSYWQGSTDTQYF.